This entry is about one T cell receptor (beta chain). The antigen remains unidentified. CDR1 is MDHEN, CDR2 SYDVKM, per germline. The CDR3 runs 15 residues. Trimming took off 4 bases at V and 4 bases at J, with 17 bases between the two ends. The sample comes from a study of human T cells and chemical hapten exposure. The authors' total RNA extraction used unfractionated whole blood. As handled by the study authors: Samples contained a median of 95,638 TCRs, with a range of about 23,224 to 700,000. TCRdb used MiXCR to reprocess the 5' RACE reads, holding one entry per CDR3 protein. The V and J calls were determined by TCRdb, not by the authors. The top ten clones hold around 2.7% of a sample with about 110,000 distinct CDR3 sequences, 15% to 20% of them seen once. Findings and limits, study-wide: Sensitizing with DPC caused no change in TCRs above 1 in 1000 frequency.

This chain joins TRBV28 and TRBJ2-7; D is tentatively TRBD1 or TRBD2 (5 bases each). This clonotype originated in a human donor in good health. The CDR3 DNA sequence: TGTGCCAGCAGTTGGCCGGGGACCGGGACGTACGAGCAGTACTTC. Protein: CASSWPGTGTYEQYF.